This T cell receptor beta chain was obtained from a study of T cell repertoires in cytomegalovirus infection. In TCRdb, the reads were re-called with MiXCR into one record per CDR3 protein. The table has about 770,000 distinct CDR3 sequences, around 29% seen once. Points on this clonotype: Its antigen is as yet unknown.

Points from the study as a whole: Cumulative public TCR beta family frequency identified CMV carriers with the relevant HLA. Dominant in the ex vivo response were TCR beta clonotypes restricted by HLA-C and specific for CMV.

This CDR3 region has 12 residues. Per germline, CDR1 LGHNT and CDR2 FRNRAP. V was shortened by 7 bases and J by 7 bases, with 13 bases between the two germline ends. The receptor comes from a human donor in good health (CMV status not recorded). Some clones in this sample may be carry-over from other donors' samples. The input for sequencing was cultured CD8+ T cells from PBMCs, taken from culture after CMV antigen stimulation. The rearrangement joins TRBV12-5 to TRBJ1-2; possibly TRBD1 for D (6 bases). The CDR3 loop is CASDDRQGGYTF. Here the CDR3 DNA reads TGTGCTAGTGACGACAGGCAGGGTGGCTACACCTTC.